This T cell receptor (beta chain) was retrieved from a study of blood T cell repertoires in COVID-19. Study at large: The study drew acute and convalescent COVID-19 samples from the United States, Italy and Spain. Sources were T cells, B-cell-depleted T cells, or PBMCs; the material itself was cDNA or gDNA.

Original data processing: Nucleated cell counts were estimated from reference gene primer amplification. Method: immunoSEQ multiplex PCR; TCRdb's copy keeps in-frame clones and lacks some. V, J and clone size were drawn from that table, and D and trimming were deduced from the DNA. Altogether more than 250,000 clones are present, approximately 90% being singletons, with the ten largest covering approximately 5.4%. The ends lost 2 bases at V and 4 bases at J; junction bases unmatched: 4. The CDR3 runs 14 residues. CDR1 MNHEY and CDR2 SVGAGI come from the germline V gene. Sequenced: PBMCs or T cells enriched from blood (not recorded which). The chain joins TRBV6-5 to TRBJ1-2; 7 bases are a match to TRBD1. The TCR was taken from a woman in her 30s who had recovered from COVID-19. The CDR3: CASSYRGQSYGYTF. The CDR3 nucleotides are TGTGCCAGCAGTTACCGGGGACAGTCCTATGGCTACACCTTC.